Described below is a single TCR beta chain sequence and its context. The sample is drawn from a study of blood T cell repertoires in COVID-19. V shed 4 bases and J shed 5 bases, with 15 bases lying between them. This CDR3 is built from 14 residues. The germline V gene has CDR1 SGHRS and CDR2 YFSETQ. Only in-frame clones appear in the TCRdb table, and some are missing; sequencing was by immunoSEQ multiplex PCR. Among around 43,000 clones, 70% to 85% were seen once, and the ten largest hold around 29%. Sequenced sample: peripheral blood. This receptor was obtained from a woman of 80 years or more with acute or convalescent COVID-19. The chain has TRBV5-1 and TRBJ1-1; possible D gene TRBD1, 5 bases. CDR3 in amino acids: CASSPSVTATEAFF. DNA for the CDR3: TGCGCCAGCAGCCCGTCGGTGACAGCGACTGAAGCTTTCTTT.